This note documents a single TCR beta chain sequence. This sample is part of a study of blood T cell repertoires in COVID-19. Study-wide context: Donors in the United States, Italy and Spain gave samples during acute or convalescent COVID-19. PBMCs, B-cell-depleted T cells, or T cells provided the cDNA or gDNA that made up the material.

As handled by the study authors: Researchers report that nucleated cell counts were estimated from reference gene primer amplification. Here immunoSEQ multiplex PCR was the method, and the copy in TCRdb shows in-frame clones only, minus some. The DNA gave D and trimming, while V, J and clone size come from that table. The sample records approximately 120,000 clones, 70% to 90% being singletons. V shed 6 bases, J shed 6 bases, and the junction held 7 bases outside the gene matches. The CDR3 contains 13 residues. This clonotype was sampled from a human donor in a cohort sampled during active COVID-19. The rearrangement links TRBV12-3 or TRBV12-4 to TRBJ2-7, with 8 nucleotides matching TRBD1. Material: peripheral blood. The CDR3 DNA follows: TGTGCCAGCAGCGGCGGACAGGGATTCGAGCAGTACTTC. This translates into CASSGGQGFEQYF.